This T cell receptor beta chain was identified in a study of cytomegalovirus exposure and HLA in healthy donors. The overall study: The 120 or so validation repertoires used a platform that matched the one used for the 666 first-cohort repertoires, as a later analysis reported. Study conclusions and caveats: Rare sequences made up most TCRs, while some public TCRs were found in many donors. Among the CMV-associated chains, three were confirmed in vitro as specific for CMV antigens.

This clone has a single count. Its specificity is unknown. Clones were read by immunoSEQ multiplex PCR, and TCRdb kept only the in-frame ones, dropping some. The sample has roughly 350,000 clones, 86% seen once. The CDR3 runs to 14 residues. This sequence was found in a woman aged 18-29 years in good health and CMV-seronegative. The sample consisted of PBMCs. The chain uses TRBV21-1 and TRBJ1-2; the D call TRBD1 from the table was never checked on the DNA. TRBV21-1 is an annotated pseudogene. The CDR3 coding sequence is TGTGCCAGCAGCGGACCGGGACAGGGCGATGGCTACACCTTC. Translated: CASSGPGQGDGYTF.